The entry below gives a single T cell receptor beta chain sequence along with its context. Antigen specificity is unknown. The data belong to a study of T cell responses to AZD1222 COVID-19 vaccine. Whole-study context: The analysis combined second doses at about 4 or about 12 weeks. General study results and limits: Donor demographics were predominantly white British with a female majority; clonal diversity may be underestimated. With two AZD1222 doses given, Spike-specific TCR breadth and depth both rose. Without day 14 samples, only post-peak T cell repertoires were studied.

The V and J ends lost 0 bases and 8 bases respectively, with 19 bases between them. CDR3 length: 15 amino acids. From germline, CDR1 is GTSNPN and CDR2 SVGIG (reference sequence). The assay was immunoSEQ multiplex PCR, and TCRdb's table has in-frame clones only and misses some. The sample contains about 210,000 clones, 85% to 95% of which appear only once. The rearrangement links TRBV30 to TRBJ1-2, with D perhaps TRBD1 (5 bases). The input for sequencing was peripheral blood, taken on day 0 of AZD1222 vaccination. The clonotype comes from an adult in good health. The CDR3 here is CAWSVGAGMRKGYTF. The CDR3, as DNA: TGTGCCTGGAGTGTAGGGGCAGGGATGAGAAAAGGCTACACCTTC.